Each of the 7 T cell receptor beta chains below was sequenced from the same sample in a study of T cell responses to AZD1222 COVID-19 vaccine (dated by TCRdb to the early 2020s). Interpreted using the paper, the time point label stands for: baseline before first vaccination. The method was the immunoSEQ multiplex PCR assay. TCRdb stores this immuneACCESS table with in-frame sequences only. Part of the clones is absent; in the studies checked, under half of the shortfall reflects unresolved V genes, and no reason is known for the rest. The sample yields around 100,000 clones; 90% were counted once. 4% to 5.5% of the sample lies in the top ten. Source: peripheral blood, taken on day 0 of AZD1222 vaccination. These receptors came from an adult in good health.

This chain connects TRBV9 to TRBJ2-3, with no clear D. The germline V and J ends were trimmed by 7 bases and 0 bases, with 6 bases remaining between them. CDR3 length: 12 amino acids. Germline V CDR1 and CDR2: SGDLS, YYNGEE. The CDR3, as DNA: TGTGCCAGCCGCCCTAGCACAGATACGCAGTATTTT. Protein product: CASRPSTDTQYF.

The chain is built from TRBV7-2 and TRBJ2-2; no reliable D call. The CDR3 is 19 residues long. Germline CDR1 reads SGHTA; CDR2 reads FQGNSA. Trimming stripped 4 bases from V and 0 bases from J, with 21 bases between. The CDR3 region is CASSSQLKINPANTGELFF. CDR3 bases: TGTGCCAGCAGCTCCCAACTAAAAATAAATCCAGCGAACACCGGGGAGCTGTTTTTT.

The DNA for the CDR3 is TGTGCCTGGAGTGAGACAGGAGCTTATAACTATGGCTACACCTTC. Translation gives CAWSETGAYNYGYTF. The rearrangement uses TRBV30 and TRBJ1-2; TRBD1 might be the D (6 bases). The V end lost 1 base, the J end lost 1 base, and 13 bases lay between the germline ends. This CDR3 spans 15 amino acids. From germline, CDR1 is GTSNPN and CDR2 SVGIG (reference sequence).

The DNA for the CDR3 is TGCGCCAGCAGCTTGGGGGGCTACAATCAGCCCCAGCATTTT. It yields the protein CASSLGGYNQPQHF. The chain uses TRBV5-1 and TRBJ1-5; TRBD1 is a possible D gene (5 bases). This CDR3 has 14 residues. The germline gives CDR1 SGHRS, CDR2 YFSETQ. The V gene lost 0 bases and the J gene lost 3 bases, with 7 bases spanning the gap.

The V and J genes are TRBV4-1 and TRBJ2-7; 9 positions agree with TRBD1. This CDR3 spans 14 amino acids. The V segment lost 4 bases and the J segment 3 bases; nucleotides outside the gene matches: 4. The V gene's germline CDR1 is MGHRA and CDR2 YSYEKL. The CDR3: CASSPGQGIYEQYF. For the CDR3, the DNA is TGCGCCAGCAGCCCCGGACAGGGGATCTACGAGCAGTACTTC.

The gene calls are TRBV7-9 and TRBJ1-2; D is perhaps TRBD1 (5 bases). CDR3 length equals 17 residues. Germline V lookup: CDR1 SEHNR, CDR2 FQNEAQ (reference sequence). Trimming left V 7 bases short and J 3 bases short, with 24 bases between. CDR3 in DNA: TGTGCCAGCAACGGCCACACTGGGGGGATGACTGACTATGGCTACACCTTC. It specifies CASNGHTGGMTDYGYTF.

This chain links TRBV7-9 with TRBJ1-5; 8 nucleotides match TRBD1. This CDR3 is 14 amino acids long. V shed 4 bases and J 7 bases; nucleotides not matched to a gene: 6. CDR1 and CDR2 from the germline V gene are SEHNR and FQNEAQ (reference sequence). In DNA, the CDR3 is TGTGCCAGCAGCTCGACAGGGGAACGGCAGCCCCAGCATTTT. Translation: CASSSTGERQPQHF.